The 14 T cell receptor beta chains reported below all come from one sample, sequenced in a study of OX40 agonist ivuxolimab in advanced cancers. The repertoire was sequenced with immunoSEQ multiplex PCR; TCRdb's copy has only in-frame clones and lacks some. Of about 50,000 clones listed, around nine tenths are singletons. Sequencing used CD4+ or CD8+ T cells sorted from blood, obtained in a trial of the OX40 agonist ivuxolimab. Receptors were obtained from an adult with an advanced solid tumor such as melanoma, head and neck, liver or kidney cancer.

CDR3 amino acids: CASRPNLSGGAIGELFF. The CDR3 region has the DNA TGTGCCAGCAGACCCAATCTTAGCGGGGGGGCTATCGGGGAGCTGTTTTTT. The rearrangement uses TRBV2 and TRBJ2-2; TRBD2 aligns across 11 bases. Germline CDR1 SNHLY, CDR2 FYNNEI. V gave up 6 bases and J gave up 7 bases; unmatched junction bases: 13. The CDR3 length is 17 residues.

By sample fraction, this clone is medium-sized. This chain uses TRBV2 with TRBJ1-1, with no clear D. Germline V CDR1 and CDR2: SNHLY, FYNNEI. The CDR3 runs 12 residues. V lost 5 bases to trimming and J lost 10 bases, with 14 bases between them. The CDR3, as DNA: TGTGCCAGCAGTAAGGCGATAGGGCCAGCTTTCTTT. The encoded protein is CASSKAIGPAFF.

V gene TRBV19 combines with J gene TRBJ2-3; D unresolved. V shed 0 bases and J shed 4 bases, with 14 bases lying between them. The CDR3 consists of 16 residues. Germline CDR1 reads LNHDA; CDR2 reads SQIVND (reference sequence). The CDR3 nucleotides read TGTGCCAGTAGTATAGAGAGCTACCCAACCCCAGATACGCAGTATTTT. It is translated as CASSIESYPTPDTQYF.

This chain links TRBV2 with TRBJ1-5, with 7 bases identical to TRBD1. The CDR3 is 13 residues long. Losses at the gene ends were 9 bases for V and 3 bases for J; bases not matched to a gene: 5. The germline V gene encodes CDR1 SNHLY and CDR2 FYNNEI. DNA of the CDR3: TGTGCCAGTGGAGGACAGGACAATCAGCCCCAGCATTTT. Translation gives CASGGQDNQPQHF.

The chain is built from TRBV11-2 and TRBJ1-2, with TRBD1 matching 7 bases. In germline, CDR1 is SGHAT, CDR2 FQNNGV. The CDR3 is made up of 15 amino acids. J lost 2 bases, V lost 5 bases, and 8 bases had no gene match. For the CDR3, the DNA is TGTGCCAGCAGCGCTACAGGGGATCAAAACTATGGCTACACCTTC. Amino acid sequence: CASSATGDQNYGYTF.

As concerns this clone: One junction end disagrees with the germline gene, perhaps due to a read error. The chain uses TRBV11-2 and TRBJ2-1; tentatively, D is TRBD1 or TRBD2 (7 bases each). Germline CDR1 reads SGHAT; CDR2 reads FQNNGV. The CDR3 consists of 17 residues. The CDR3 reads CASTLGSGGVLLNEQFF. Written as DNA, the CDR3 is TGTGCCAGCACCTTAGGGTCAGGGGGGGTTTTATTGAATGAGCAGTTCTTC. Looking up the rest from reference TRBV11-2 and TRBJ2-1 gives the full variable domain: EAGVAQSPRYKIIEKRQSVAFWCNPISGHATLYWYQQILGQGPKLLIQFQNNGVVDDSQLPKDRFSAERLKGVDSTLKIQPAKLEDSAVYLCASTLGSGGVLLNEQFFGPGTRLTVL.

The chain combines TRBV28 with TRBJ1-5, with D possibly matching TRBD1 (6 bases). Per germline, CDR1 MDHEN and CDR2 SYDVKM. The germline V and J ends were trimmed by 5 bases and 3 bases, with 14 bases remaining between them. CDR3 length: 15 residues. CDR3 sequence reads: CASSEYRVHNQPQHF. The CDR3 DNA sequence: TGTGCCAGCAGTGAATACAGGGTACACAATCAGCCCCAGCATTTT.

V and J are TRBV7-9 and TRBJ2-7; 10 nucleotides match TRBD2. This CDR3 has 15 residues. The V segment lost 1 base and the J segment 4 bases; nucleotides outside the gene matches: 4. Germline V lookup: CDR1 SEHNR, CDR2 FQNEAQ (reference sequence). The CDR3 nucleotides are TGTGCCAGCAGCTTAGAGGGACTAGCGACTTACGAGCAGTACTTC. Its translation is CASSLEGLATYEQYF.

The chain is built from TRBV4-2 and TRBJ2-7, with 7 bases identical to TRBD1. This CDR3 spans 16 amino acids. Germline CDR1 LGHNA, CDR2 YNFKEQ. J was trimmed by 4 bases and V by 3 bases; bases with no gene match: 12. Here the CDR3 reads CASSQARQGREYEQYF. In DNA, the CDR3 is TGTGCCAGCAGCCAGGCACGACAGGGCCGGGAATACGAGCAGTACTTC.

The genes are TRBV7-6 and TRBJ2-1, with 7 bases fitting TRBD2. The germline V gene encodes CDR1 SGHVS and CDR2 FNYEAQ. The CDR3 consists of 15 residues. Trimming cost V 1 base and J 2 bases; bases outside gene matches: 2. The CDR3 reads CASSLGGGPYNEQFF. The CDR3 coding sequence is TGTGCCAGCAGCTTAGGGGGGGGACCCTACAATGAGCAGTTCTTC.

The CDR3 DNA is TGTGCCAGCAGCCAAGGACACGGACCCTATGGCTACACCTTC. Translation: CASSQGHGPYGYTF. V and J are TRBV14 and TRBJ1-2, with D hard to call. The ends were cut back, 1 base at V and 4 bases at J, with 10 bases in the middle. The germline CDR1 and CDR2 sequences are SGHDN and FVKESK. CDR3 length: 14 residues.

This chain joins TRBV7-3 and TRBJ2-3, with a weak D call TRBD2 (6 bases). The ends were cut back, 3 bases at V and 4 bases at J, with 11 bases in the middle. The germline gives CDR1 SGHTA, CDR2 FQGTGA. This CDR3 is built from 14 residues. The DNA for the CDR3 is TGTGCCAGCAGCTTGGGCGGGGCGGCAGATACGCAGTATTTT. Its protein is CASSLGGAADTQYF. The entire variable domain, with the rest obtained from reference TRBV7-3 and TRBJ2-3, is as follows: GAGVSQTPSNKVTEKGKYVELRCDPISGHTALYWYRQSLGQGPEFLIYFQGTGAADDSGLPNDRFFAVRPEGSVSTLKIQRTERGDSAVYLCASSLGGAADTQYFGPGTRLTVL.

This chain uses TRBV5-5 with TRBJ1-2; no firm D call. From germline, CDR1 is SGHKS and CDR2 YYEKEE (reference sequence). Trimming stripped 4 bases from V and 4 bases from J, with 11 bases between. The CDR3 length is 13 residues. Here the CDR3 DNA reads TGTGCCAGCAGCATTGCCACGACCTATGGCTACACCTTC. It codes for CASSIATTYGYTF.

The V and J genes are TRBV29-1 and TRBJ1-2; TRBD1 matches 9 bases. This CDR3 spans 12 amino acids. Trimming cost V 6 bases and J 6 bases; bases outside gene matches: 5. CDR1 and CDR2 (germline): SQVTM, ANQGSEA. CDR3 in amino acids: CSVGQGADGYTF. The CDR3 DNA reads TGCAGCGTGGGACAGGGTGCGGATGGCTACACCTTC.